This note documents a single T cell receptor beta chain sequence. Its antigen remains unidentified. The data derive from a study of graft-versus-host responses after intestinal transplantation. The overall study: Tacrolimus and steroids were given for about 3 years to all recipients after anti-thymocyte globulin induction.

Here immunoSEQ multiplex PCR was the method, and the copy in TCRdb shows in-frame clones only, minus some. Here the sample spans over 100,000 clones, over 85% being singletons. Study findings and constraints: Researchers found peak circulating GvH clone levels linked to early post-transplant HvG declines. The recipient marrow held GvH clones, and some of them showed up first in ileum or blood.

V was cut by 2 bases and J by 3 bases, with 10 bases left in between. The CDR3 is 14 amino acids. Per the germline V gene, CDR1 is SGHVS and CDR2 is FNYEAQ. The gene calls are TRBV7-6 and TRBJ1-1; weak D call: TRBD1 (6 bases). This sequence was found in a human donor who was the organ donor for an intestinal transplant. Sequences were derived from unstimulated CD4+ T cells sorted from spleen or lymph node cells, sampled before transplant. The CDR3 protein is CASSLYRVDTEAFF. DNA for the CDR3: TGTGCCAGCAGCTTATACAGGGTTGACACTGAAGCTTTCTTT.